This TCR beta chain was retrieved from a study of tumor-infiltrating lymphocytes in primary liver carcinoma. Study overall: Surgical resection treated primary liver carcinoma in the patients. Participating patients were men and women between 30 and 69 years old.

Total RNA (roughly 550 ng) served as template for TCR beta cDNA synthesis primed by a constant-region primer. Investigators got TCR beta libraries out of three nested multiplex PCR rounds, done with slightly modified ARM-PCR. PCR rounds one and two used TRBV1-TRBV30 forward primers with a C-beta reverse primer for approximately 10 cycles each. TCRdb reanalysed the multiplex PCR reads using MiXCR and keeps one entry per CDR3 protein. Here the sample spans roughly 330,000 distinct CDR3 sequences, less than 75% being singletons. The germline V and J ends were trimmed by 4 bases and 4 bases, with 8 bases remaining between them. The V gene's germline CDR1 is MRHNA and CDR2 SNTAGT. The CDR3 spans 13 residues. Concerning this clonotype: Its cognate antigen is unknown.

Study-wide findings and caveats: Bulk samples went unsorted, so CD4+ and CD8+ repertoires were not compared.

Germline DNA was also extracted, and blood RNA was taken from unsorted whole blood. The chain uses TRBV6-4 and TRBJ1-5; D may be TRBD1 (6 bases). This TCR was recovered from a man between 40 and 49 years old with primary liver carcinoma and hepatitis B virus infection. The sequenced material came from peripheral blood. The CDR3 nucleotides read TGTGCCAGCAGTGTGGGGGCAAATCAGCCCCAGCATTTT. Translation: CASSVGANQPQHF.